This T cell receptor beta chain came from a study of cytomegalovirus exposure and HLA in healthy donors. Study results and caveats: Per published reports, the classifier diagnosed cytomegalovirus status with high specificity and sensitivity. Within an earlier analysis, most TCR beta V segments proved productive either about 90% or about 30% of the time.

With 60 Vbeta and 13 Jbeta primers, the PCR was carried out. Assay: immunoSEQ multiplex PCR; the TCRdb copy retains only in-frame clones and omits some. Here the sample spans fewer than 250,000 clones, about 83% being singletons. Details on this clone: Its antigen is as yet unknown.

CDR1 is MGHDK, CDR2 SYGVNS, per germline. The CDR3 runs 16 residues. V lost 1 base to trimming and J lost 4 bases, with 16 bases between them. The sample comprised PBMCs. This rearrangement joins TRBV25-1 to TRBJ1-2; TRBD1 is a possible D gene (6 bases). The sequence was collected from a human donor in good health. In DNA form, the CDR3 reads TGTGCCAGCAGTGAATGGGGACCGGGCAGGGGCTATGGCTACACCTTC. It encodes CASSEWGPGRGYGYTF.